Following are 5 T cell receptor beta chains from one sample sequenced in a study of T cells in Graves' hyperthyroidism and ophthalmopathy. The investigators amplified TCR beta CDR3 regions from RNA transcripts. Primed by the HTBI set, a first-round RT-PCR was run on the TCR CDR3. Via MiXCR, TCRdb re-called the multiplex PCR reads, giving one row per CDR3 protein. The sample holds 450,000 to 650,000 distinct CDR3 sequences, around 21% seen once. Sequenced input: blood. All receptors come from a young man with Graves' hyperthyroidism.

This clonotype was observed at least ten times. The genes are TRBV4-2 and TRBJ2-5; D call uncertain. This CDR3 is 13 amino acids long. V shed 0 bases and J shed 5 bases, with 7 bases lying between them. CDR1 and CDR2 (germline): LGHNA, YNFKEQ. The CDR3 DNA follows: TGTGCCAGCAGCCAAGATCGCAGTGAGACCCAGTACTTC. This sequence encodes CASSQDRSETQYF.

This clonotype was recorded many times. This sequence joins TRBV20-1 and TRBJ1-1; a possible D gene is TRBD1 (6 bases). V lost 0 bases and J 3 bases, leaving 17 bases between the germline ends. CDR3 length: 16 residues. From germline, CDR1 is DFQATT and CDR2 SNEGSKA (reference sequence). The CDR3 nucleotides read TGCAGTGCTAGAGATCGGTACAGGGAGGGGTACACTGAAGCTTTCTTT. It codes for CSARDRYREGYTEAFF.

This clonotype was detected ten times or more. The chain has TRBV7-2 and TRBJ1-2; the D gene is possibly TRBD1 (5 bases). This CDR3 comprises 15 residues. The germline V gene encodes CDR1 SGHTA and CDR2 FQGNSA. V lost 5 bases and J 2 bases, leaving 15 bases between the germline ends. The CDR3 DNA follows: TGTGCCAGCAGCCCGGACCCCCAGGGAAACTATGGCTACACCTTC. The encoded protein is CASSPDPQGNYGYTF. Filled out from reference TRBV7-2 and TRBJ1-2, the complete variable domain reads GAGVSQSPSNKVTEKGKDVELRCDPISGHTALYWYRQSLGQGLEFLIYFQGNSAPDKSGLPSDRFSAERTGGSVSTLTIQRTQQEDSAVYLCASSPDPQGNYGYTFGSGTRLTVV.

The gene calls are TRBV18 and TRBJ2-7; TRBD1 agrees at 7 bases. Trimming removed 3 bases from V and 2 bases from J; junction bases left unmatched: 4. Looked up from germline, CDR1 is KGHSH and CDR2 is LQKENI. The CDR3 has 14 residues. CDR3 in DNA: TGTGCCAGCTCACCTACCAGGGGGACCTACGAGCAGTACTTC. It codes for CASSPTRGTYEQYF.

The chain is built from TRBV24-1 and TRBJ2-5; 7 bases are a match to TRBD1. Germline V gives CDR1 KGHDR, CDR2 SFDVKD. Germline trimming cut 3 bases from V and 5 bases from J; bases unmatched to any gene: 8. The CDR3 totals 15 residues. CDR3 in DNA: TGTGCCACCAGTGATCCAGGGGGTAGAGGGGAGACCCAGTACTTC. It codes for CATSDPGGRGETQYF.